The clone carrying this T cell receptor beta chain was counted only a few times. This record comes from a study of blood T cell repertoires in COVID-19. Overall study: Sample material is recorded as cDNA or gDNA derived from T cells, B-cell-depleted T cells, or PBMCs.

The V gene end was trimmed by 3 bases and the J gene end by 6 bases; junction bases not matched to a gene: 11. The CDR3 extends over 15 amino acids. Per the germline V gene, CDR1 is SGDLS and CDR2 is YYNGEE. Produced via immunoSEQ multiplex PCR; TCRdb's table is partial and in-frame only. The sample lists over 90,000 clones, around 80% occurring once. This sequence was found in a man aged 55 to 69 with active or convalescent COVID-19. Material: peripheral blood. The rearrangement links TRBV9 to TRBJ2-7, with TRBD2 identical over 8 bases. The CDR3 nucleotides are TGTGCCAGCAGCGCACCGGGACTAGTTAACGGCGAGCAGTACTTC. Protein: CASSAPGLVNGEQYF.